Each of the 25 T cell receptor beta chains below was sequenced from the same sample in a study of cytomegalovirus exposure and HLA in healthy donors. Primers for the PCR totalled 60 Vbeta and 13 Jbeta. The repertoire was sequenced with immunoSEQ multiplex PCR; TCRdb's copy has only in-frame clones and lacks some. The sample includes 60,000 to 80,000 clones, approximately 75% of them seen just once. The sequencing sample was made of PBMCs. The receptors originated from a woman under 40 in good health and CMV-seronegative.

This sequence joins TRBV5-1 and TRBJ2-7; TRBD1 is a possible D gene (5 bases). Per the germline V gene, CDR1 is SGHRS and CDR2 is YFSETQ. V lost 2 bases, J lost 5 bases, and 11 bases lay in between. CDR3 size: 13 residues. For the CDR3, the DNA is TGCGCCAGCAGCTTCAAGACAGACAACGAGCAGTACTTC. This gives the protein CASSFKTDNEQYF.

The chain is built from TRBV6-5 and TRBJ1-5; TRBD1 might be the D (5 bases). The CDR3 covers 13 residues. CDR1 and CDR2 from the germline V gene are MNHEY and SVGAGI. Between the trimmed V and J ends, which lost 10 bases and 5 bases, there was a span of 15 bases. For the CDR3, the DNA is TGTGCCACGAGCAGGGTTTTGCATCAGCCCCAGCATTTT. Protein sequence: CATSRVLHQPQHF.

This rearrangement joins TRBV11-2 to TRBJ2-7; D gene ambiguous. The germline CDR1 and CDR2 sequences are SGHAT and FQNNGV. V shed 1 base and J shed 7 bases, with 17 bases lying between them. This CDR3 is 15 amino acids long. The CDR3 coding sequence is TGTGCCAGCAGCTTAGTAGATGGGCTAGTCGGGGAGCAGTACGTC. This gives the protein CASSLVDGLVGEQYV.

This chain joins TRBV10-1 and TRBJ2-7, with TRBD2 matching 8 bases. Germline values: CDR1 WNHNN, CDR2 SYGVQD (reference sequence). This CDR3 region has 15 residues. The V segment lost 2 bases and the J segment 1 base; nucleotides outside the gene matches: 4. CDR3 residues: CASSEGTSLSYEQYV. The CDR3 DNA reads TGCGCCAGCAGTGAGGGGACTAGTCTGTCCTACGAGCAGTACGTC.

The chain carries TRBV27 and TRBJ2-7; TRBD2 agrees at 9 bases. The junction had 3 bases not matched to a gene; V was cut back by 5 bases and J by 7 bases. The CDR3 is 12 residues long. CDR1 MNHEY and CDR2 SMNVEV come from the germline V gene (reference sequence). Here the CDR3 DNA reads TGTGCCAGCAGTCCCGGACTAGCGGAGCAGTACTTC. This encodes CASSPGLAEQYF.

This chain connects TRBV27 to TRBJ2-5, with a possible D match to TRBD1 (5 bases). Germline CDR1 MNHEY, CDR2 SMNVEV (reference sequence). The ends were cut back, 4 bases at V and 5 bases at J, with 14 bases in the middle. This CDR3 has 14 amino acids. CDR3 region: CASSSFLGPETQYF. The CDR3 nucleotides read TGTGCCAGCAGTTCCTTCCTGGGGCCGGAGACCCAGTACTTC.

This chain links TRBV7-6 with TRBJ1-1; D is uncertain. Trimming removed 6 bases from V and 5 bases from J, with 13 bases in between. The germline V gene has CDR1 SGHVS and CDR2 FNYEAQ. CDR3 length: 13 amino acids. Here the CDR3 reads CASSHSEETEAFF. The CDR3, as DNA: TGTGCCAGCAGTCATAGCGAGGAGACTGAAGCTTTCTTT.

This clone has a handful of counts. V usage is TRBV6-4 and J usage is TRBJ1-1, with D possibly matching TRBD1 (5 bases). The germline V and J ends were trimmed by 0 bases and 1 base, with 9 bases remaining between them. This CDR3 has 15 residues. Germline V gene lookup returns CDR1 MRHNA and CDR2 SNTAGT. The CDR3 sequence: CASSDSATGNTEAFF. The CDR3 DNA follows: TGTGCCAGCAGTGACTCGGCTACAGGGAACACTGAAGCTTTCTTT.

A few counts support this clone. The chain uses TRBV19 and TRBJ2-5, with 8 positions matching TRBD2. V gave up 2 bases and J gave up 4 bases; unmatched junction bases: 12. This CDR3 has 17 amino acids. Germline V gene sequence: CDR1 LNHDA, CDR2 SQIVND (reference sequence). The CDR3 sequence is CASSISGSPSMSETQYF. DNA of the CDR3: TGTGCCAGTAGTATAAGCGGGAGCCCCTCCATGTCAGAGACCCAGTACTTC.

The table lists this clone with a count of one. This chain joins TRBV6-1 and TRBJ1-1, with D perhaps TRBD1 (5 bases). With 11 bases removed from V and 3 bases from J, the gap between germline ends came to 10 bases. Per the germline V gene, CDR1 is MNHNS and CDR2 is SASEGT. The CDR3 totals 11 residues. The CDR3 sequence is CAGGVDTEAFF. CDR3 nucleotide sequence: TGTGCCGGGGGGGTGGACACTGAAGCTTTCTTT.

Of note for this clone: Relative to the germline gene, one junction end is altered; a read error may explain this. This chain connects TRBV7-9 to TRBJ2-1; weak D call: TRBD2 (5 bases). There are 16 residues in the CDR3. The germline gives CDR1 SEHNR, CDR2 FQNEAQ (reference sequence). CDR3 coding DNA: TGTTCCAGCAGCCTCCTGACTACGAGCTCCTACAATGAGCAGTTCTTC. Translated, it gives CSSSLLTTSSYNEQFF.

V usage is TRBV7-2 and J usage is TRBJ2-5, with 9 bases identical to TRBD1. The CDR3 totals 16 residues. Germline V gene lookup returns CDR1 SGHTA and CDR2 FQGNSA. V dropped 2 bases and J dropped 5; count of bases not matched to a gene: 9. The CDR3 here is CASSLLGQGPGETQYF. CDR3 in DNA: TGTGCCAGCAGCTTATTGGGACAGGGCCCGGGGGAGACCCAGTACTTC.

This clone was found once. CDR3 amino acids: CASRLTNNYAGAKDYGYTF. The CDR3 DNA sequence: TGTGCCAGCAGGCTTACAAACAATTATGCAGGGGCGAAGGACTATGGCTACACCTTC. The chain joins TRBV5-6 to TRBJ1-2, with D perhaps matching TRBD1 (6 bases). V was cut by 5 bases and J by 3 bases, with 29 bases left in between. The CDR3 contains 19 residues. In germline, CDR1 is SGHDT, CDR2 YYEEEE.

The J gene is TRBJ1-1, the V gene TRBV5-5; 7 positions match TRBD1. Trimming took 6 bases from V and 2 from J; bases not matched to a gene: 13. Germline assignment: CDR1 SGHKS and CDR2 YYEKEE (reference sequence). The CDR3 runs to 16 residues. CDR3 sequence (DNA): TGTGCCAGCACCTCCGCGAAGGGGGCGCGTAACACTGAAGCTTTCTTT. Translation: CASTSAKGARNTEAFF.

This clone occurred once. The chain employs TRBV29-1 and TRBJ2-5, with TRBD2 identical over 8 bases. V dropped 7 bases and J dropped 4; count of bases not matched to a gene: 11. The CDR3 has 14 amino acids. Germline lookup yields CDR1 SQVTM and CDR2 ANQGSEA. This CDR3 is CSAQLPGLGETQYF. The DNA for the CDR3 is TGCAGCGCTCAACTCCCGGGACTAGGAGAGACCCAGTACTTC.

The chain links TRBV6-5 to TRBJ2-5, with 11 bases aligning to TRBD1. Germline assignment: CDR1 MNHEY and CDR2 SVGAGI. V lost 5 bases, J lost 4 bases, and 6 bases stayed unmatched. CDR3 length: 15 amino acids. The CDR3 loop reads CASSPGQGAGETQYF. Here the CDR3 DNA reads TGTGCCAGCAGTCCTGGACAGGGGGCGGGAGAGACCCAGTACTTC.

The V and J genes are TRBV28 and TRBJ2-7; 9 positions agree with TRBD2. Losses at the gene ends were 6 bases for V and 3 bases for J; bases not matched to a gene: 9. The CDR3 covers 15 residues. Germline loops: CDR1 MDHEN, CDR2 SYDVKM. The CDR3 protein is CASSGGGVQIYEQYF. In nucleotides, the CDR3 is TGTGCCAGCAGCGGCGGGGGGGTCCAGATCTACGAGCAGTACTTC. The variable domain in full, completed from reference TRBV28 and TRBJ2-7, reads DVKVTQSSRYLVKRTGEKVFLECVQDMDHENMFWYRQDPGLGLRLIYFSYDVKMKEKGDIPEGYSVSREKKERFSLILESASTNQTSMYLCASSGGGVQIYEQYFGPGTRLTVT.

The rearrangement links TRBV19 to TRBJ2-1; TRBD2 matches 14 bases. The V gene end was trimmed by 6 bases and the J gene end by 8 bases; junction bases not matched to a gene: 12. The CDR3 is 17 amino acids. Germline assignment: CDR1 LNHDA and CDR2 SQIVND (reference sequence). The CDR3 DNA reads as TGTGCCAGTAGCCGACTAGCGGGAGGGATTACAATCGATGAGCAGTTCTTC. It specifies CASSRLAGGITIDEQFF.

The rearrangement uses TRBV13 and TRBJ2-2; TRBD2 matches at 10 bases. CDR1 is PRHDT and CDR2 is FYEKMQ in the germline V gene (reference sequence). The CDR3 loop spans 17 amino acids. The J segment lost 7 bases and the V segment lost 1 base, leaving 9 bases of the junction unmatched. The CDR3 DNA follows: TGTGCCAGCAGCTTAGACCCCCTAGCGGGAGTCGGCGGGGAGCTGTTTTTT. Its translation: CASSLDPLAGVGGELFF.

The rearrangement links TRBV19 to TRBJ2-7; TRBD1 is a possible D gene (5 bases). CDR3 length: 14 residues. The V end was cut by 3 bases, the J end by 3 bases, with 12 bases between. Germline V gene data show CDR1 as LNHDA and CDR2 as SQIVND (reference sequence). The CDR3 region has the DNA TGTGCCAGTAGTATGCAGGGTCAGAACTACGAGCAGTACGTC. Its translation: CASSMQGQNYEQYV.

CDR3 residues: CAWTTGMEAFF. Written as DNA, the CDR3 is TGTGCCTGGACTACAGGGATGGAGGCTTTCTTT. V and J are TRBV30 and TRBJ1-1; tentative D call: TRBD1 (6 bases). The length of the CDR3 is 11 residues. The V gene lost 4 bases and the J gene lost 11 bases, with 14 bases spanning the gap. From germline, CDR1 is GTSNPN and CDR2 SVGIG (reference sequence). Combining the CDR3 with reference TRBV30 and TRBJ1-1 gives the whole variable domain SQTIHQWPATLVQPVGSPLSLECTVEGTSNPNLYWYRQAAGRGLQLLFYSVGIGQISSEVPQNLSASRPQDRQFILSSKKLLLSDSGFYLCAWTTGMEAFFGQGTRLTVV.

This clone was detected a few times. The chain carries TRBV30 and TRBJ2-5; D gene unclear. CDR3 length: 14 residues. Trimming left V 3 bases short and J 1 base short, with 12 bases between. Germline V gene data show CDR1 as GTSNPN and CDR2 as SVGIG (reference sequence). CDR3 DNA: TGTGCCTGGAGCGAAACTACCTTCCAAGAGACCCAGTACTTC. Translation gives CAWSETTFQETQYF.

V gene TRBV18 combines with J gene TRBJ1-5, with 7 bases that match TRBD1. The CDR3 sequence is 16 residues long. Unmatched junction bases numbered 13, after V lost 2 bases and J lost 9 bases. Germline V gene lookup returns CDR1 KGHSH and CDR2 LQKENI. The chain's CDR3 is CASSPSGTTGYRPQHF. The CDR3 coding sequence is TGTGCCAGCTCACCAAGCGGTACGACAGGGTACCGGCCCCAGCATTTT. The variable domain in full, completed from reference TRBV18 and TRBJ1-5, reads NAGVMQNPRHLVRRRGQEARLRCSPMKGHSHVYWYRQLPEEGLKFMVYLQKENIIDESGMPKERFSAEFPKEGPSILRIQQVVRGDSAAYFCASSPSGTTGYRPQHFGDGTRLSIL.

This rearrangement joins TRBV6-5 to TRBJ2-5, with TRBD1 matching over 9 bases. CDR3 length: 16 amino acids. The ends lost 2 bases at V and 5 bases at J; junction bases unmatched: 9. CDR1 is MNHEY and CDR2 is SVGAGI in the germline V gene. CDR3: CASSYGATGGRETQYF. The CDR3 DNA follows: TGTGCCAGCAGTTACGGGGCGACAGGGGGGAGGGAGACCCAGTACTTC.

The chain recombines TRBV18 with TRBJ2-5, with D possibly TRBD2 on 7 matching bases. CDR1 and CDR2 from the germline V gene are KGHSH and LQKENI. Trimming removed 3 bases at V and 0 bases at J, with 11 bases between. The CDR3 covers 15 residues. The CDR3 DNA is TGTGCCAGCTCACCGGGGGGGCTGGACCAAGAGACCCAGTACTTC. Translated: CASSPGGLDQETQYF.